The 14 T cell receptor beta chains below were found in one sample sequenced in a study of PD-L1 blockade in urothelial cancer. Using immunoSEQ multiplex PCR, the repertoire was profiled, and TCRdb retains in-frame clones only, with some absent. In the table there are tens of thousands of clones, 65% to 85% of which are singletons. The sample here was PBMCs, taken around atezolizumab (anti-PD-L1) treatment. Receptor source: a man between 60 and 75 years old with urothelial cancer.

This sequence joins TRBV6-5 and TRBJ2-7; a weak D match, TRBD2 (7 bases). Germline CDR1 is MNHEY and CDR2 is SVGAGI. V was pared by 6 bases and J by 2 bases, with 17 bases between. The CDR3 contains 15 residues. CDR3 nucleotides: TGTGCCAGCAGCACATATCGGGGGGCCGCCTACGAGCAGTACTTC. Protein product: CASSTYRGAAYEQYF.

The rearrangement links TRBV7-9 to TRBJ1-2; 8 nucleotides line up with TRBD1. The germline V gene has CDR1 SEHNR and CDR2 FQNEAQ (reference sequence). V was clipped by 5 bases and J by 4 bases; unmatched bases: 3. The CDR3 consists of 13 residues. CDR3 amino acids: CASSPTGVYGYTF. CDR3 bases: TGTGCCAGCAGCCCGACAGGGGTCTATGGCTACACCTTC.

The V gene is TRBV5-1, the J gene TRBJ2-1; 7 nucleotides agree with TRBD2. CDR3 length equals 14 residues. The junction had 5 bases not matched to a gene; V was cut back by 6 bases and J by 2 bases. The germline gives CDR1 SGHRS, CDR2 YFSETQ. The CDR3 coding sequence is TGCGCCAGCACGCGGGAGAGTCCCTACAATGAGCAGTTCTTC. Protein product: CASTRESPYNEQFF.

The chain uses TRBV28 and TRBJ2-1; 15 positions agree with TRBD2. The CDR3 loop spans 16 amino acids. CDR1 MDHEN and CDR2 SYDVKM come from the germline V gene. V was clipped by 5 bases and J by 16 bases; unmatched bases: 15. Written as DNA, the CDR3 is TGTGCCAGCAGTCCAACCCGTGGACTAGCGGGGGGGCCAGGATTCTTC. This encodes CASSPTRGLAGGPGFF.

This clone was recorded only once. The rearrangement joins TRBV19 to TRBJ2-2; TRBD1 matches at 7 bases. The germline CDR1 and CDR2 sequences are LNHDA and SQIVND (reference sequence). The CDR3 runs to 17 residues. Trimming at V came to 3 bases and at J to 1 base, leaving 8 bases not matched to a gene. Here the CDR3 reads CASSISSGQMNTGELFF. The DNA for the CDR3 is TGTGCCAGTAGTATTTCCTCGGGACAGATGAACACCGGGGAGCTGTTTTTT.

This clone was observed a few times. V gene TRBV18 combines with J gene TRBJ2-7, with TRBD1 identical over 9 bases. The germline V gene encodes CDR1 KGHSH and CDR2 LQKENI. Trimming removed 3 bases from V and 4 bases from J; junction bases left unmatched: 13. The CDR3 sequence is 17 residues long. This CDR3 is CASSPPGQGRFRYEQYF. As DNA, the CDR3 is TGTGCCAGCTCACCTCCGGGACAGGGAAGGTTTCGGTACGAGCAGTACTTC.

The chain links TRBV29-1 to TRBJ2-7; a possible D gene is TRBD2 (5 bases). Trimming pared 6 bases from V and 6 bases from J, leaving 24 bases between. The CDR3 runs to 15 residues. Germline V gene lookup returns CDR1 SQVTM and CDR2 ANQGSEA. CDR3 in DNA: TGCAGCGTCTCCCAGCTCGAGAGCGGCGGAGGCGAGCAGTACTTC. It is translated as CSVSQLESGGGEQYF.

This chain connects TRBV5-1 to TRBJ2-3; 13 nucleotides match TRBD2. J was trimmed by 5 bases and V by 4 bases; bases with no gene match: 7. Germline V gene lookup returns CDR1 SGHRS and CDR2 YFSETQ. The CDR3 loop spans 16 amino acids. CDR3 DNA: TGCGCCAGCAGCGTAGGACTAGCGGGAGTGAAAGATACGCAGTATTTT. Its translation is CASSVGLAGVKDTQYF.

This clone appeared once. The chain combines TRBV6-6 with TRBJ2-2; the D gene is possibly TRBD2 (6 bases). Germline values: CDR1 MNHNY, CDR2 SVGAGI (reference sequence). Trimming removed 1 base at V and 4 bases at J, with 10 bases between. CDR3 length: 15 amino acids. CDR3 amino acids: CASSYWLGGTGELFF. The CDR3 DNA sequence: TGTGCCAGCAGTTACTGGCTGGGGGGCACCGGGGAGCTGTTTTTT.

This sequence joins TRBV6-5 and TRBJ2-7; the match to TRBD2 covers 11 bases. V shed 0 bases, J shed 6 bases, and the junction held 7 bases outside the gene matches. The CDR3 is 16 amino acids. CDR1 and CDR2 (germline): MNHEY, SVGAGI. This CDR3 is CASSYSWLAGGVEQYF. The CDR3 DNA reads as TGTGCCAGCAGTTACTCGTGGCTAGCGGGAGGTGTCGAGCAGTACTTC.

The rearrangement uses TRBV7-9 and TRBJ1-3; D not resolved. CDR3 length: 13 amino acids. Germline CDR1 reads SEHNR; CDR2 reads FQNEAQ (reference sequence). Between the trimmed V and J ends, which lost 2 bases and 2 bases, there was a span of 4 bases. The CDR3, as DNA: TGTGCCAGCAGCTTAAGAGCTGGAAACACCATATATTTT. Translating it yields CASSLRAGNTIYF.

V gene TRBV28 combines with J gene TRBJ1-5, with 8 bases fitting TRBD1. The CDR3 is made up of 14 amino acids. The J segment lost 4 bases and the V segment lost 5 bases, leaving 4 bases of the junction unmatched. The germline V gene has CDR1 MDHEN and CDR2 SYDVKM. CDR3 in amino acids: CASSTGGANQPQHF. CDR3 nucleotides: TGTGCCAGCAGTACAGGGGGAGCAAATCAGCCCCAGCATTTT.

This CDR3 is CASSLGTGLTGELFF. As DNA, the CDR3 is TGTGCCAGCAGTTTAGGGACAGGGCTCACCGGGGAGCTGTTTTTT. V is TRBV27 and J is TRBJ2-2, with 9 bases aligning to TRBD1. Trimming cost V 2 bases and J 4 bases; bases outside gene matches: 2. This CDR3 spans 15 amino acids. CDR1 and CDR2 from the germline V gene are MNHEY and SMNVEV (reference sequence).

The CDR3 protein is CASSQSAAFYNEQFF. CDR3 nucleotides: TGTGCCAGCAGCCAGTCAGCGGCGTTTTACAATGAGCAGTTCTTC. The chain joins TRBV7-9 to TRBJ2-1, with TRBD2 as a possible D gene (5 bases). V was pared by 5 bases and J by 4 bases, with 15 bases between. CDR3 size: 15 residues. Germline-derived CDR1 and CDR2 are SEHNR and FQNEAQ (reference sequence).